The subject of this entry is one TCR beta chain. The antigen is undetermined. CDR1 is DFQATT, CDR2 SNEGSKA, per germline (reference sequence). V lost 2 bases to trimming and J lost 6 bases, with 16 bases between them. This CDR3 is 14 amino acids long. The data were obtained in a study of response to subunit inactivated influenza vaccine. Via MiXCR, TCRdb re-called the RT-PCR reads, giving one row per CDR3 protein. The sample lists approximately 730,000 distinct CDR3 sequences, approximately 15% occurring once. The study's findings and limits: Authors proposed each seasonal influenza vaccination draws in few new T cells.

The material was PBMCs from blood, obtained around two weeks before vaccination. The chain carries TRBV20-1 and TRBJ1-1; the D is unclear. The receptor was isolated from a man aged 50-59 years who received an inactivated influenza vaccine. The CDR3 protein is CSARYNLSTAEAFF. CDR3 sequence (DNA): TGCAGTGCTAGATACAATTTGAGTACCGCTGAAGCTTTCTTT.